A selection of T cell receptor beta chains follows, all from one sample in a study of PD-1 blockade in classical Hodgkin lymphoma. Method: immunoSEQ multiplex PCR; TCRdb's copy keeps in-frame clones and lacks some. The sample lists around 13,000 clones, about 90% occurring once. This specimen was CD4+ T cells from blood, taken before the fourth cycle of nivolumab. These receptors all come from a human donor with classical Hodgkin lymphoma. Each CDR3 is given without its conserved first and last residue. Each record gives: clone size, V gene, CDR3 protein. Part of the rows lack a size; the others show once, few, many or a class for expanded clones.

clone_size: -; v_call: TRBV5-1; cdr3_aa: ASSLAYSRTLKNTGELF
clone_size: -; v_call: TRBV4-1; cdr3_aa: ASSQGFTGVYEQY
clone_size: -; v_call: TRBV25-1; cdr3_aa: ASSEFRAGGGETQY
clone_size: -; v_call: TRBV28; cdr3_aa: ASVGPRRSSYNSPLH
clone_size: -; v_call: TRBV13; cdr3_aa: ASSSSGGGGPYEQY
clone_size: few; v_call: TRBV5-1; cdr3_aa: ASSQESSGFSYEQY
clone_size: -; v_call: TRBV19; cdr3_aa: ASSIVRAGELF
clone_size: -; v_call: TRBV6-5; cdr3_aa: ASSSRQGLGGYT
clone_size: -; v_call: TRBV4-1; cdr3_aa: ASSQERTRGSAQH
clone_size: -; v_call: TRBV18; cdr3_aa: ASSLRNVRQDYGYT
clone_size: -; v_call: TRBV12-5; cdr3_aa: ASGFHRGNTGELF
clone_size: -; v_call: TRBV9; cdr3_aa: ASSADGGRETQY
clone_size: -; v_call: TRBV28; cdr3_aa: ASSLFSSGHQETQY
clone_size: -; v_call: TRBV5-6; cdr3_aa: ASSFRAFSSYEQY
clone_size: -; v_call: TRBV30; cdr3_aa: AGVSGLAVQGKQY
clone_size: -; v_call: TRBV9; cdr3_aa: ASSVGTGGWYGYT
clone_size: -; v_call: TRBV6-1; cdr3_aa: ASSESGTAGTEAF
clone_size: -; v_call: TRBV18; cdr3_aa: ASSPQQGAGTEAF
clone_size: -; v_call: TRBV5-1; cdr3_aa: ASKIGISNEKLF
clone_size: -; v_call: TRBV5-5; cdr3_aa: ASSLAPIPNYEQY
clone_size: -; v_call: TRBV6-1; cdr3_aa: ASSEVSTNYGYT
clone_size: -; v_call: TRBV2; cdr3_aa: ASSEALGGTQY
clone_size: -; v_call: TRBV5-4; cdr3_aa: ASSSQRQGGNYEQY